A single sample is the source of the 32 T cell receptor beta chains below, sequenced in a study of blood T cell repertoires in COVID-19. Only in-frame clones appear in the TCRdb table, and some are missing; sequencing was by immunoSEQ multiplex PCR. The repertoire holds roughly 50,000 clones, with 85% as singletons. Sequencing used peripheral blood. The receptors originated from a man in his sixties with acute or convalescent COVID-19.

This chain uses TRBV5-1 with TRBJ2-5, with D perhaps TRBD2 (6 bases). The CDR3 is 14 amino acids. Trimming took 4 bases from V and 4 from J, leaving 14 bases between them. Germline CDR1 is SGHRS and CDR2 is YFSETQ. The CDR3 DNA is TGCGCCAGCAGCCCCGGAGGAGGGTTAGAGACCCAGTACTTC. Amino acids: CASSPGGGLETQYF. The variable domain in full, completed from reference TRBV5-1 and TRBJ2-5, reads KAGVTQTPRYLIKTRGQQVTLSCSPISGHRSVSWYQQTPGQGLQFLFEYFSETQRNKGNFPGRFSGRQFSNSRSEMNVSTLELGDSALYLCASSPGGGLETQYFGPGTRLLVL.

The chain joins TRBV5-1 to TRBJ1-5, with 10 bases aligning to TRBD1. Germline CDR1 and CDR2: SGHRS and YFSETQ. V was pared by 4 bases and J by 0 bases, with 16 bases of the junction left unmatched. CDR3 size: 20 residues. The CDR3 protein is CASSPAYRDRGHYSNQPQHF. CDR3 nucleotides: TGCGCCAGCAGCCCAGCATACCGGGACAGGGGCCATTATAGCAATCAGCCCCAGCATTTT.

The chain employs TRBV24-1 and TRBJ2-3; D gene uncertain. This CDR3 contains 15 residues. Trimming removed 0 bases at V and 1 base at J, with 7 bases between. Germline CDR1 KGHDR, CDR2 SFDVKD. This CDR3 reads CATSDLSGGTDTQYF. In DNA, the CDR3 is TGTGCCACCAGTGATTTGTCCGGTGGCACAGATACGCAGTATTTT.

This sequence joins TRBV5-1 and TRBJ2-1; possibly TRBD2 for D (6 bases). The CDR3 runs to 16 residues. Trimming stripped 0 bases from V and 6 bases from J, with 16 bases between. Germline V lookup: CDR1 SGHRS, CDR2 YFSETQ. CDR3 DNA sequence: TGCGCCAGCAGCTTGGAGGTTCGGGAGACTTCCAATGAGCAGTTCTTC. Its protein is CASSLEVRETSNEQFF.

The chain combines TRBV18 with TRBJ1-2, with a tentative D call TRBD1 (5 bases). Germline CDR1 reads KGHSH; CDR2 reads LQKENI. The CDR3 has 13 residues. V dropped 2 bases and J dropped 5 bases, with 9 bases sitting between them. CDR3 sequence (DNA): TGTGCCAGCTCACCAGGGGCTATTTATGGCTACACCTTC. Translated, it gives CASSPGAIYGYTF.

This chain connects TRBV10-3 to TRBJ1-1; a possible D gene is TRBD1 (5 bases). This CDR3 comprises 15 residues. Trimming pared 5 bases from V and 1 base from J, leaving 14 bases between. Germline V gene data show CDR1 as ENHRY and CDR2 as SYGVKD. The CDR3 spells CAISRYTGQNTEAFF. The CDR3 DNA reads as TGTGCCATCAGTCGATACACAGGACAGAACACTGAAGCTTTCTTT.

This clone occurred once. The genes are TRBV10-3 and TRBJ1-1; D call uncertain. There are 15 residues in the CDR3. Germline V lookup: CDR1 ENHRY, CDR2 SYGVKD. Trimming left V 0 bases short and J 1 base short, with 9 bases between. CDR3 in DNA: TGTGCCATCAGTGAGTCCCCAGGCTCGAACACTGAAGCTTTCTTT. This sequence encodes CAISESPGSNTEAFF.

The rearrangement uses TRBV27 and TRBJ2-3; TRBD2 matches 7 bases. Germline assignment: CDR1 MNHEY and CDR2 SMNVEV (reference sequence). This CDR3 is built from 17 residues. V shed 5 bases, J shed 3 bases, and the junction held 14 bases outside the gene matches. This chain's CDR3 is CASSAPVGGSWTDTQYF. The DNA of the CDR3 is TGTGCCAGCAGTGCCCCAGTCGGCGGGAGCTGGACAGATACGCAGTATTTT.

The chain combines TRBV27 with TRBJ1-5, with 7 bases identical to TRBD1. There are 17 residues in the CDR3. Germline V gives CDR1 MNHEY, CDR2 SMNVEV (reference sequence). V was pared by 3 bases and J by 0 bases, with 8 bases of the junction left unmatched. CDR3 in DNA: TGTGCCAGCAGTTTGTTGGCAGGGGGAGATAGCAATCAGCCCCAGCATTTT. It specifies CASSLLAGGDSNQPQHF.

The rearrangement links TRBV28 to TRBJ1-5; no firm D call. The CDR3 totals 12 residues. Trimming left V 6 bases short and J 7 bases short, with 10 bases between. Looked up from germline, CDR1 is MDHEN and CDR2 is SYDVKM. In DNA, the CDR3 is TGTGCCAGCAGGCGTAGTGAACAGCCCCAGCATTTT. It yields the protein CASRRSEQPQHF.

The chain joins TRBV11-2 to TRBJ2-7; TRBD1 matches at 9 bases. Germline V CDR1 and CDR2: SGHAT, FQNNGV. The CDR3 spans 15 residues. Trimming removed 4 bases from V and 6 bases from J; junction bases left unmatched: 10. CDR3 sequence: CASSSPSGTGSEQYF. The CDR3 DNA sequence: TGTGCCAGCAGCTCCCCCTCAGGGACAGGGTCCGAGCAGTACTTC.

The J gene is TRBJ1-6, the V gene TRBV5-1; D gene unclear. CDR1 SGHRS and CDR2 YFSETQ come from the germline V gene. Between the trimmed V and J ends, which lost 3 bases and 8 bases, there was a span of 18 bases. The CDR3 contains 16 residues. The CDR3 is CASSSRPPGLDSPLHF. DNA of the CDR3: TGCGCCAGCAGCTCACGCCCACCGGGGTTAGATTCACCCCTCCACTTT.

The chain uses TRBV30 and TRBJ2-5, with 8 nucleotides matching TRBD2. This CDR3 is 14 amino acids long. Germline-derived CDR1 and CDR2 are GTSNPN and SVGIG (reference sequence). V lost 4 bases to trimming and J lost 5 bases; unmatched junction nucleotides: 9. The CDR3 is CAWNSGLALETQYF. CDR3 nucleotide sequence: TGTGCCTGGAATTCTGGACTAGCCTTGGAGACCCAGTACTTC.

This clone was found a few times. The chain combines TRBV21-1 with TRBJ1-1; TRBD1, the table's D call, was not compared with the DNA. TRBV21-1 is classified as a pseudogene. The CDR3 consists of 14 residues. CDR3 coding DNA: TGTGCCAGCAGCAAAAGGGGGTGTAGCACTGAAGCTTTCTTT. Translated: CASSKRGCSTEAFF.

This clone was detected once. V usage is TRBV29-1 and J usage is TRBJ1-1; 7 bases align to TRBD1. Germline loops: CDR1 SQVTM, CDR2 ANQGSEA. This CDR3 spans 14 amino acids. The trim removed 2 bases at V and 4 bases at J, leaving 7 bases unmatched. The CDR3 protein is CSVEPEGAGTEAFF. CDR3 in DNA: TGCAGCGTTGAACCGGAGGGGGCCGGCACTGAAGCTTTCTTT.

V gene TRBV5-1 combines with J gene TRBJ2-1; no definite D call. Trimming stripped 2 bases from V and 5 bases from J, with 14 bases between. In germline, CDR1 is SGHRS, CDR2 YFSETQ. The CDR3 extends over 15 amino acids. The CDR3 is CASSFDGSQNNEQFF. The CDR3 region has the DNA TGCGCCAGCAGCTTTGACGGGTCCCAGAACAATGAGCAGTTCTTC. Supplemented by reference TRBV5-1 and TRBJ2-1, the full variable domain reads KAGVTQTPRYLIKTRGQQVTLSCSPISGHRSVSWYQQTPGQGLQFLFEYFSETQRNKGNFPGRFSGRQFSNSRSEMNVSTLELGDSALYLCASSFDGSQNNEQFFGPGTRLTVL.

This sequence joins TRBV24-1 and TRBJ1-2; 7 bases are a match to TRBD1. Trimming cost V 7 bases and J 0 bases; bases outside gene matches: 1. Germline V CDR1 and CDR2: KGHDR, SFDVKD. This CDR3 spans 13 amino acids. CDR3 sequence (DNA): TGTGCCACCAGCCAGGGGGCTAACTATGGCTACACCTTC. Its protein product is CATSQGANYGYTF.

This clone was detected only a few times. This rearrangement joins TRBV15 to TRBJ1-6; D call uncertain. Looked up from germline, CDR1 is LNHNV and CDR2 is YYDKDF (reference sequence). This CDR3 comprises 12 residues. V lost 3 bases to trimming and J lost 8 bases, with 5 bases between them. In DNA form, the CDR3 reads TGTGCCACCAGCAGCAGGCATTCACCCCTCCACTTT. This gives the protein CATSSRHSPLHF.

V is TRBV10-1 and J is TRBJ2-1; D might be TRBD2 (6 bases). CDR3 size: 13 residues. CDR1 is WNHNN and CDR2 is SYGVQD in the germline V gene (reference sequence). V was clipped by 2 bases and J by 7 bases, with 9 bases between them. In DNA form, the CDR3 reads TGCGCCAGCAGTGAGAGGCGGGATAATGAGCAGTTCTTC. As protein: CASSERRDNEQFF.

This clone was seen a handful of times. The chain combines TRBV2 with TRBJ2-6; 9 nucleotides agree with TRBD1. The ends lost 6 bases at V and 0 bases at J; junction bases unmatched: 9. The germline gives CDR1 SNHLY, CDR2 FYNNEI. The CDR3 has 18 amino acids. This chain's CDR3 is CASSLGTGRRSGANVLTF. For the CDR3, the DNA is TGTGCCAGCAGCCTAGGGACAGGGAGACGCTCTGGGGCCAACGTCCTGACTTTC.

V is TRBV7-2 and J is TRBJ2-7; 9 positions agree with TRBD1. V was pared by 4 bases and J by 6 bases, with 7 bases of the junction left unmatched. CDR1 is SGHTA and CDR2 is FQGNSA in the germline V gene. This CDR3 is 14 amino acids long. The CDR3 DNA is TGTGCCAGCAGCTCCTGGACAGGGGTCAGCGAGCAGTACTTC. Residues: CASSSWTGVSEQYF.

CDR3 sequence: CASSEYGTVGYTF. CDR3 DNA: TGTGCCAGCAGTGAATACGGGACTGTTGGCTACACCTTC. The chain uses TRBV25-1 and TRBJ1-2; D may be TRBD1 (5 bases). Germline lookup yields CDR1 MGHDK and CDR2 SYGVNS. CDR3 length: 13 amino acids. V lost 0 bases to trimming and J lost 7 bases, with 9 bases between them.

The CDR3 nucleotides are TGTGCCAGCAGCTTGGCCCAGTTTAGCGTCGGCGGTGAGCAGTTCTTC. Translated, it gives CASSLAQFSVGGEQFF. The V and J genes are TRBV5-4 and TRBJ2-1; TRBD2 is a possible D gene (5 bases). Trimming removed 0 bases from V and 9 bases from J, with 19 bases in between. CDR1 and CDR2 (germline): SGHNT, YYREEE (reference sequence). This CDR3 contains 16 residues.

V and J are TRBV5-1 and TRBJ2-1, with D maybe TRBD1 (5 bases). CDR1 is SGHRS and CDR2 is YFSETQ in the germline V gene. The V end lost 4 bases, the J end lost 10 bases, and 12 bases lay between the germline ends. This CDR3 has 12 amino acids. This CDR3 is CASSQQGSEQFF. The CDR3 bases are TGCGCCAGCAGCCAGCAGGGAAGCGAGCAGTTCTTC.

V is TRBV6-2 or TRBV6-3 and J is TRBJ2-1, with 15 bases that match TRBD2. Per the germline V gene, CDR1 is MNHEY and CDR2 is SVGEGT. Germline trimming cut 5 bases from V and 8 bases from J; bases unmatched to any gene: 13. The CDR3 sequence is 18 residues long. The CDR3 bases are TGTGCCAGCAGTCCATACGGGACTAGCGGGAGGAGGTGGGATGAGCAGTTCTTC. The encoded protein is CASSPYGTSGRRWDEQFF.

V and J are TRBV5-1 and TRBJ2-1; D not certain. The CDR3 consists of 14 residues. V was shortened by 5 bases and J by 0 bases, with 9 bases between the two germline ends. Germline CDR1 is SGHRS and CDR2 is YFSETQ. In nucleotides, the CDR3 is TGCGCCAGCAGTTCCCTCAGCTCCTACAATGAGCAGTTCTTC. It yields the protein CASSSLSSYNEQFF.

The genes are TRBV5-8 and TRBJ1-3; D is perhaps TRBD1 (5 bases). The V gene lost 3 bases and the J gene lost 4 bases, with 17 bases spanning the gap. Germline assignment: CDR1 SGHTS and CDR2 YDEGEE. CDR3 length: 16 residues. The CDR3 spells CASSSSRQKMGNTIYF. CDR3 in DNA: TGTGCCAGCAGCTCATCCCGACAGAAAATGGGAAACACCATATATTTT.

The V gene is TRBV28, the J gene TRBJ2-5; the D gene is possibly TRBD2 (5 bases). Germline V gene data show CDR1 as MDHEN and CDR2 as SYDVKM. Trimming left V 4 bases short and J 5 bases short, with 14 bases between. The CDR3 covers 14 residues. In nucleotides, the CDR3 is TGTGCCAGCAGTTCCCCAGTTAGAGGGGAGACCCAGTACTTC. Translating gives CASSSPVRGETQYF.

The rearrangement joins TRBV3-1 (or the pseudogene TRBV3-2) to TRBJ1-2; 7 positions agree with TRBD1. Germline loops: CDR1 LGHDT, CDR2 YNNKEL (reference sequence). The trim removed 3 bases at V and 1 base at J, leaving 20 bases unmatched. The CDR3 runs to 20 residues. The CDR3 is CASSHLPNPGRDRVNYGYTF. The CDR3 DNA reads TGTGCCAGCAGCCACCTACCAAACCCGGGCCGAGACAGGGTTAACTATGGCTACACCTTC.

The rearrangement joins TRBV5-1 to TRBJ2-5; 9 nucleotides align to TRBD1. The germline CDR1 and CDR2 sequences are SGHRS and YFSETQ. The CDR3 length is 11 residues. With V trimmed by 4 bases and J by 14 bases, 6 bases remained unmatched. The CDR3 spells CASSDGTGYYF. CDR3 coding DNA: TGCGCCAGCAGCGACGGGACAGGGTACTACTTC.

This rearrangement joins TRBV27 to TRBJ1-5, with D uncertain. Germline V CDR1 and CDR2: MNHEY, SMNVEV (reference sequence). The CDR3 runs 14 residues. V lost 6 bases, J lost 0 bases, and 9 bases lay in between. The CDR3 loop reads CASSRGYSNQPQHF. For the CDR3, the DNA is TGTGCCAGCAGCCGGGGTTATAGCAATCAGCCCCAGCATTTT.

In its sample, this clone was seen once. The rearrangement links TRBV5-1 to TRBJ2-7; 12 nucleotides agree with TRBD2. Unmatched junction bases numbered 8, after V lost 4 bases and J lost 0 bases. The CDR3 runs to 17 residues. Germline CDR1 and CDR2: SGHRS and YFSETQ. CDR3 nucleotide sequence: TGCGCCAGCAGCCCCGGGACTAGCGGGTCCGCCTCCTACGAGCAGTACTTC. This translates into CASSPGTSGSASYEQYF. The full variable domain, with the rest looked up from reference TRBV5-1 and TRBJ2-7, is KAGVTQTPRYLIKTRGQQVTLSCSPISGHRSVSWYQQTPGQGLQFLFEYFSETQRNKGNFPGRFSGRQFSNSRSEMNVSTLELGDSALYLCASSPGTSGSASYEQYFGPGTRLTVT.